This is a list of T cell receptor beta chains from one sample in a study of blood T cell repertoires in COVID-19. Profiled with immunoSEQ multiplex PCR; TCRdb holds only in-frame clones, not every one. Seen here are 200,000 to 250,000 clones, roughly nine tenths observed once, and the top ten hold over 3%. The specimen sequenced was PBMCs or T cells enriched from blood (not recorded which). These receptors were obtained from a woman aged 45-65 years in a cohort exposed to, infected with or recovered from COVID-19 (not recorded which). CDR3s include the opening cysteine and the closing phenylalanine or tryptophan. The D gene is left open where the match is weak. Expanded clones are given a class, and other clones once, few, many or no size at all.

d_call	v_call	j_call	clone_size	cdr3_nt	cdr3_aa
.	TRBV7-9	TRBJ2-4	.	TGTGCCAGCAGCAACAGGGGGGGTTTGGACATTCAGTACTTC	CASSNRGGLDIQYF
.	TRBV28	TRBJ2-3	once	TGTGCTATAACACCCGTAGCCCTCTACACAGATACGCAGTATTTT	CAITPVALYTDTQYF
.	TRBV11-2	TRBJ1-2	.	TGTGCCAGCAGCTTAGGATGGCAGGGCGGCTACACCTTC	CASSLGWQGGYTF
.	TRBV4-3	TRBJ2-5	.	TGCGCCAGCAGCCAAGGGACTCTGGAACGAGAGACCCAGTACTTC	CASSQGTLERETQYF
.	TRBV10-1	TRBJ2-1	.	TGCGCCAGCAGTGAGTCGCGGGTAGGGGAGCAGTTCTTC	CASSESRVGEQFF
TRBD1	TRBV7-8	TRBJ2-7	.	TGTGCCAGCAGCAAGGGACAGGGAGGCGAGCAGTACTTC	CASSKGQGGEQYF
TRBD1	TRBV2	TRBJ1-1	.	TGTGCCAGCAGTGAAGTGTTGGGACAGGGGTTGGGGGGAACTGAAGCTTTCTTT	CASSEVLGQGLGGTEAFF
.	TRBV15	TRBJ1-1	once	TGTGCCACCAGCAGAGCTAGGGGGGGCACTGAAGCTTTCTTT	CATSRARGGTEAFF
.	TRBV4-2	TRBJ1-5	once	TGTGCCAGCAGCCAAGGGGCAAGCCATCAGCCCCAGCATTTT	CASSQGASHQPQHF
.	TRBV6-2/TRBV6-3	TRBJ2-1	.	TGTGCCAGCAGTGCTACTAGCTGGGGTTTCGAGCAGTTCTTC	CASSATSWGFEQFF
TRBD1	TRBV9	TRBJ2-1	.	TGTGCCAGCAGCTTACAATCAGGGGGCGATGAGCAGTTCTTC	CASSLQSGGDEQFF
.	TRBV19	TRBJ2-7	.	TGTGCCAGTAGTCGGACACAAGACTACGAGCAGTACTTC	CASSRTQDYEQYF
.	TRBV19	TRBJ2-3	.	TGTGCCAGTAGTATTGGCAGGGCGAGCACAGATACGCAGTATTTT	CASSIGRASTDTQYF
TRBD2	TRBV4-2	TRBJ2-7	.	TGTGCCAGCAGCCAAGGTTCTAGCGGGTACGAGCAGTACTTC	CASSQGSSGYEQYF
.	TRBV11-2	TRBJ2-7	.	TGTGCCAGCAGCTCCCGGAGGAGCCCAGTACTGGTCGAGCAGTACTTC	CASSSRRSPVLVEQYF
TRBD1	TRBV12-3/TRBV12-4	TRBJ2-7	.	TGTGCCAGCAGAGCCGGACAGGGGTACGAGCAGTACTTC	CASRAGQGYEQYF
.	TRBV27	TRBJ2-7	.	TGTGCCAGCGGTCGGACAGATTTCTACGAGCAGTACTTC	CASGRTDFYEQYF
TRBD1	TRBV3-1/TRBV3-2	TRBJ1-1	once	TGTGCCAGCAGCCAGAGGGGGCTGAATACTGAAGCTTTCTTT	CASSQRGLNTEAFF
.	TRBV18	TRBJ2-1	.	TGTGCCAGCTCACCAGACCAGGGTGGACACAATGAGCAGTTCTTC	CASSPDQGGHNEQFF
TRBD1	TRBV10-3	TRBJ1-2	.	TGTGCCATCAGTTTGGGACAGGAGTATGGCTACACCTTC	CAISLGQEYGYTF
TRBD2	TRBV19	TRBJ2-2	.	TGTGCCAGTACTCTCAGGCTAGCGGGGGGTTGGAACACCGGGGAGCTGTTTTTT	CASTLRLAGGWNTGELFF
.	TRBV27	TRBJ2-7	.	TGTGCCAGCAGTTTAGTAGTTGGGGCAGGGGAGCAGTACTTC	CASSLVVGAGEQYF
TRBD1	TRBV5-1	TRBJ1-4	.	TGCGCCAGCAGCTTGCGCCGGGACAGGGGCACTAATGAAAAACTGTTTTTT	CASSLRRDRGTNEKLFF
.	TRBV10-3	TRBJ1-5	.	TGTGCCATCGGCGAGGGCGGTCAGCCCCAGCATTTT	CAIGEGGQPQHF
.	TRBV7-8	TRBJ2-5	.	TGTGCCAGCAGCCCTACCAGGGAGACCCAGTACTTC	CASSPTRETQYF
TRBD1	TRBV18	TRBJ1-5	.	TGTGCCAGCTCACCGATCGGGACAGGGGAGGGTCAGCCCCAGCATTTT	CASSPIGTGEGQPQHF
.	TRBV20-1	TRBJ1-4	.	TGCAGTGCTAGTCAGGACAGATATAATGAAAAACTGTTTTTT	CSASQDRYNEKLFF
.	TRBV10-1	TRBJ2-1	few	TGCGCCAGCAGTGTCGGGTCAGCGAATGAGCAGTTCTTC	CASSVGSANEQFF